The T cell receptor (beta chain) described here comes from a study of regulatory T cells in long-lasting Graves disease. Specified time point: newly diagnosed GD, antithyroid drugs for less than 3 months. Following extraction of RNA from PBMCs, that RNA was used to make the TCR library. The V gene's germline CDR1 is MGHRA and CDR2 YSYEKL. V was cut by 4 bases and J by 4 bases, with 19 bases left in between. The CDR3 is made up of 17 amino acids. Investigators prepared the TCR beta libraries by applying iRepertoire HTBI primers and Arm-PCR of CDR3 regions. TCRdb redid the calling of the multiplex PCR reads with MiXCR, one entry per CDR3 protein. The profile shows about 430,000 distinct CDR3 sequences, over 14% of them singletons. This sample also appeared in a second study, on T cells in Graves' hyperthyroidism and ophthalmopathy. Per that paper: A first-round RT-PCR of the TCR CDR3 used the HTBI primer set.

This TCR derives from a woman aged 40 to 49 with Graves disease. The rearrangement uses TRBV4-1 and TRBJ2-2; D is possibly TRBD2 (5 bases). The sequencing used peripheral blood mononuclear cells (PBMCs), collected at new diagnosis, from a patient treated with antithyroid drugs. CDR3 sequence reads: CASSPPRTRGATGELFF. The CDR3, as DNA: TGCGCCAGCAGCCCACCCCGGACTCGCGGAGCCACCGGGGAGCTGTTTTTT.